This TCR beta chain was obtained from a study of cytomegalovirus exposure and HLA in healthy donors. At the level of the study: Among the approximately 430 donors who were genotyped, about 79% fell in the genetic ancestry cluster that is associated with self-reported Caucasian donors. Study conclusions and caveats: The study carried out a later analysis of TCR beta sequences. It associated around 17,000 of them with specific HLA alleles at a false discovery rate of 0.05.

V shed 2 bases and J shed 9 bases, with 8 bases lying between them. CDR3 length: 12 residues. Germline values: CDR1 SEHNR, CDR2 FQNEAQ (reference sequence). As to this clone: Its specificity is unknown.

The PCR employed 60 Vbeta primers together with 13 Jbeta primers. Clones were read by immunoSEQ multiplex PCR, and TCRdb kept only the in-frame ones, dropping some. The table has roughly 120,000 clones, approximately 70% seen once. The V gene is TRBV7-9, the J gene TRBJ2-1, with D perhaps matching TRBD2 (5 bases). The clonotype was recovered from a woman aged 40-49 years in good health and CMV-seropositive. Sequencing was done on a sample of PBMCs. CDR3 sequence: CASSLPRGEQFF. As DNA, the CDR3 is TGTGCCAGCAGCTTACCCCGGGGTGAGCAGTTCTTC. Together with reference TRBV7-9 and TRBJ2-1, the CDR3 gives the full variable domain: DTGVSQNPRHKITKRGQNVTFRCDPISEHNRLYWYRQTLGQGPEFLTYFQNEAQLEKSRLLSDRFSAERPKGSFSTLEIQRTEQGDSAMYLCASSLPRGEQFFGPGTRLTVL.